This is a list of T cell receptor beta chains from one sample in a study of blood T cell repertoires in COVID-19. Profiling relied on immunoSEQ multiplex PCR, and the TCRdb table lists in-frame clones only, not all of them. Of around 160,000 clones listed, about four fifths were seen once; the top ten hold approximately 11%. Material: PBMCs or T cells enriched from blood (not recorded which). Receptors originate from a man aged 45-60 years who had recovered from COVID-19. CDR3s include the opening cysteine and the closing phenylalanine or tryptophan. The order of the fields is V gene, J gene, CDR3 protein.

V gene: TRBV7-9; J gene: TRBJ1-2; CDR3 protein: CASSQPTGLYGYTF
V gene: TRBV6-5; J gene: TRBJ1-1; CDR3 protein: CASTTGRTEAFF
V gene: TRBV5-1; J gene: TRBJ2-2; CDR3 protein: CASSLARGDTGELFF
V gene: TRBV18; J gene: TRBJ2-1; CDR3 protein: CASSPDYPPGEQFF
V gene: TRBV19; J gene: TRBJ2-1; CDR3 protein: CASSPTDRAYYNEQFF
V gene: TRBV21-1; J gene: TRBJ1-1; CDR3 protein: CASSKGDRGSTEAFF
V gene: TRBV6-1; J gene: TRBJ2-2; CDR3 protein: CASSALDGRAKKYTGELFF
V gene: TRBV24-1; J gene: TRBJ2-5; CDR3 protein: CATSDWTGETQYF
V gene: TRBV12-3/TRBV12-4; J gene: TRBJ2-1; CDR3 protein: CASSFPGHEQFF
V gene: TRBV28; J gene: TRBJ1-4; CDR3 protein: CASSLLTVATNEKLFF
V gene: TRBV27; J gene: TRBJ2-2; CDR3 protein: CASSLFGVRADYGELFF
V gene: TRBV25-1; J gene: TRBJ1-6; CDR3 protein: CASSERDRNLGPLHF
V gene: TRBV18; J gene: TRBJ2-3; CDR3 protein: CASSPWDTGDTQYF
V gene: TRBV19; J gene: TRBJ1-1; CDR3 protein: CASSIDLDRGRVDTEAFF
V gene: TRBV15; J gene: TRBJ2-7; CDR3 protein: CATSRDGVAGGYEQYF
V gene: TRBV2; J gene: TRBJ2-2; CDR3 protein: CASSPEMVTGELFF
V gene: TRBV4-2; J gene: TRBJ2-2; CDR3 protein: CASSQGQQVPGELFF
V gene: TRBV7-7; J gene: TRBJ2-7; CDR3 protein: CASSPELGSGQNYEQYF
V gene: TRBV7-9; J gene: TRBJ2-7; CDR3 protein: CASSSDRSAWEQYF
V gene: TRBV2; J gene: TRBJ2-1; CDR3 protein: CASSVERPDEQFF
V gene: TRBV28; J gene: TRBJ1-1; CDR3 protein: CASRTPLAGFGTEAFF
V gene: TRBV6-5; J gene: TRBJ2-5; CDR3 protein: CASSYLSSPETQYF